The clone carrying this T cell receptor (beta chain) has only one observation. These data belong to a study of blood T cell repertoires in COVID-19. Original analysis: It was from reference gene primer amplification that nucleated cell counts were estimated. Profiled with immunoSEQ multiplex PCR; TCRdb holds only in-frame clones, not every one. The V and J calls and the clone size are those of that table, but D and trimming were determined from the DNA. The sample has about 130,000 clones, over 75% seen once. There are 15 residues in the CDR3. The V segment lost 1 base and the J segment 4 bases; nucleotides outside the gene matches: 4. Germline V gives CDR1 LNHDA, CDR2 SQIVND (reference sequence).

The chain employs TRBV19 and TRBJ2-4, with 7 bases identical to TRBD1. Sequencing was carried out using peripheral blood. This receptor was identified in a man older than 75 with active or convalescent COVID-19. The CDR3 loop is CASSIATDRKNIQYF. Written as DNA, the CDR3 is TGTGCCAGTAGTATAGCAACGGACAGGAAAAACATTCAGTACTTC.